This record looks at one TCR beta chain sequence and its context. Its antigen is not known. The data were taken from a study of radiation and T cells in renal cell carcinoma. Across the study: Nephrectomy followed 15 Gy stereotactic body radiation by 4 weeks. Study-level results: Baseline intratumoral clonotype presence is unknown without pretreatment biopsies. From baseline, blood top tumor clonotypes peaked at 2 weeks post-radiation.

The repertoire was sequenced with immunoSEQ multiplex PCR; TCRdb's copy has only in-frame clones and lacks some. Of 87,000 or so clones detected, approximately 86% appear once; the ten largest clones hold approximately 8.1%. The ends lost 3 bases at V and 3 bases at J; junction bases unmatched: 5. The CDR3 loop spans 16 amino acids. Germline assignment: CDR1 SGDLS and CDR2 YYNGEE. Time point reported: baseline pretreatment blood. Treatment in this sample: 15 Gy SBRT to primary tumor, nephrectomy 4 weeks later. After SBRT, blood was collected at 2 and 4 weeks, plus baseline. The source was blood, collected from a patient whose treatment included radiotherapy and nephrectomy. The chain recombines TRBV9 with TRBJ2-1, with 11 nucleotides matching TRBD2. This receptor was obtained from a man in his fifties or sixties with renal cell carcinoma. This CDR3 is CASSGASGGFYNEQFF. In DNA, the CDR3 is TGTGCCAGCAGCGGCGCTAGCGGGGGGTTCTACAATGAGCAGTTCTTC.